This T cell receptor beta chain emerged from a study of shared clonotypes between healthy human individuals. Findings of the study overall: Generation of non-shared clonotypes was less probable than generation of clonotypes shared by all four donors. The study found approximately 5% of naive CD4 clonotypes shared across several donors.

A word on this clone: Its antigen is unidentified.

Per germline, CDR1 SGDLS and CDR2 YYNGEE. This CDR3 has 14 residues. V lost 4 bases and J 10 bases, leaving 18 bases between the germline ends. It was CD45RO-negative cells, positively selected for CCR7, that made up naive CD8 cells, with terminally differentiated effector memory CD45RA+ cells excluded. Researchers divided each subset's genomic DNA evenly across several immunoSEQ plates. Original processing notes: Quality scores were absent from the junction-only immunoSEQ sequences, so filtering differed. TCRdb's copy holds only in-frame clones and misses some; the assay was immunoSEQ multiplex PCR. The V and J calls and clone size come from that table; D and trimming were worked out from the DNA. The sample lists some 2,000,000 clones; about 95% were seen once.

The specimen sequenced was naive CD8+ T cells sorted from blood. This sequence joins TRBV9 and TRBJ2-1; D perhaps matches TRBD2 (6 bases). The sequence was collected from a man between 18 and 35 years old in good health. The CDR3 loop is CASSPSGGAGEQFF. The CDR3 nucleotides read TGTGCCAGCAGCCCCTCCGGGGGAGCCGGGGAGCAGTTCTTC.